This record looks at one TCR beta chain sequence and its context. The target of this receptor is not known. The source of the sample is a study of CXCR3-negative and CXCR3-positive naive CD8 T cells (dated 2019 in TCRdb). About the study as a whole: In total, about 135 million TRB reads were obtained, corresponding to roughly 1.5 +/- 0.3 million reads per library. Diversity and physicochemical repertoire analyses were performed on about a dozen donors pooled from two independent experiments. TRBV-TRBJ cluster analysis included naive subsets from five or six donors and memory cells from 3 donors. What the study reported, not specific to this receptor: Within the same donor, TRBV-TRBJ usage looked similar between naive CXCR3-negative and CXCR3-positive cells, but memory cells had distinct patterns. Comparably high repertoire diversity was found in both naive subsets, whereas much lower repertoire diversity was found in memory CD8+ T cells. TRB CDR3s from CXCR3-positive naive cells showed higher hydrophobicity (lower Kidera factor 4), lower energy, and higher strength and volume indices than CXCR3-negative naive cells. CXCR3 expression partially decreased after cryopreservation, so most assays used freshly isolated PBMCs. Because surface CD5, which is linked to self-reactivity in mice, was comparable between the naive subsets, TCR interaction strength was also inferred from the physicochemical properties of TRB CDR3s.

This sample was sequenced with a NextSeq 550. The Human TCR Profiling Kit (MiLaboratory) was used to make UMI-labeled 5' RACE TRB cDNA libraries. The full amount of extracted RNA was used for cDNA synthesis, and the full amount of resulting cDNA was used for PCR amplification. The libraries were made side by side, with each library going through the same number of PCR cycles. The authors' analysis ran thus. MIGEC and MiXCR extracted about 48,000 +/- 9,800 unique UMI-labeled TRB cDNA molecules per library, requiring at least two reads per UMI. An average of approximately 40,000 +/- 10,000 functional in-frame TRB CDR3 nucleotide clonotypes without stop codons was found per library. After each sample was downsampled to 5000 UMI-labeled TRB molecules, VDJtools was used to calculate diversity metrics such as normalized Shannon-Wiener and Chao1. For the central five CDR3 residues, VDJtools calculated physicochemical properties weighted by clonotype size, namely interaction energy, strength, volume and Kidera factor 4. TCRdb reprocessed the reads and provides one entry for every CDR3 protein sequence; no DNA is given. TCRdb's processing, not the authors' own work, is the source of the V and J calls. This specimen's table enumerates 84,000 or so distinct CDR3 sequences. The ten largest clones represent roughly 1.6% of the sample.

Each CD8+ T cell subset was flow-sorted in triplicate, and 300,000 or so cells per subset were placed directly into RLT lysis buffer. Naive CD8+ T cells were defined stringently as CD45RO-CCR7+CD27+CD95- to exclude memory contaminants. Standard density gradient centrifugation was used to isolate peripheral blood mononuclear cells from buffy coats. A FACSAria III was used to flow-sort naive CD8+ T cells into CXCR3-negative and CXCR3-positive populations. Total RNA was extracted from sorted cells with an RNeasy Mini Kit. Sequencing was performed on naive CXCR3- CD8+ T cells from blood. This specimen's cell subset or site label, per the study, means: CD45RO-CCR7+CD27+CD95- naive CD8+ T cells lacking CXCR3 (TNR3-). The TCR was taken from a human donor in good health. Some clones in this sample may be carry-over from other donors' samples.

Here the CDR3 is given as CSARELAGGRTDTQYF. The V gene is TRBV20-1 and the J gene is TRBJ2-3; TCRdb gives TRBD2 as the D gene, but with no DNA this cannot be confirmed. Counted from cysteine to phenylalanine, this CDR3 has 16 amino acids. The record lacks a DNA sequence. CDR1 DFQATT and CDR2 SNEGSKA are derived from the germline V gene (reference sequence).